Given below is one T cell receptor (beta chain) in context. There is no known antigen for this receptor. Base qualities are not at hand, and no much larger clone is one base apart. The CDR3 numbers 10 residues from cysteine through phenylalanine. Only the CDR3 portion is preserved as DNA: 30 bases, with reading frame beginning at the first base. V is pared back by 10 bases and J by 8 bases, with 12 bases lying between the germline termini. From the germline V gene, CDR1 is SGHTS and CDR2 is YDEGEE. TCR CDR3 regions were amplified from genomic DNA by multiplex PCR using the deep immunoSEQ assay. Extracted genomic DNA from each cell subset was distributed evenly across all wells of several immunoSEQ 96-well plates, and each plate was treated as a replicate. For sorted subsets, around 200 ng genomic DNA, equal to about 30,000 T cell genomes, was loaded into each replicate PCR. Purified libraries were quantified with a Qubit 3.0 fluorometer, sized on a Bioanalyzer 2100, and re-quantified with the KAPA Library Quantification kit. Every immunoSEQ 96-well plate was sequenced on a dedicated single-read 150-cycle Illumina NextSeq 550 flow cell. In the paper's pipeline: Because the immunoSEQ output included only junctional sequences and no quality scores, the filtering could not be the same as the filtering used for full-length reads. To assign V/J genes and CDR3, sequences were annotated using PyIR, a Python wrapper for IgBLAST v1.9, with IMGT germline references. Reads were filtered out if the reads had weak V/J assignments (E-value above 1e-6), no CDR3, stop codons, out-of-frame junctions, or ambiguous translated residues. V3J clonotypes were defined as sequences sharing the same inferred V gene, J gene, and CDR3 amino acid sequence. The percentage overlap between two repertoires was calculated by dividing the number of shared unique clonotypes by the size of the smaller repertoire. RTK rarefaction, the Chao1 estimator, and Recon v2.1 estimates of unobserved clonotypes were used to assess repertoire richness. OLGA was used to compute generation probabilities for all TCRbeta clonotypes that the gDNA method yielded from a handful of donors. TCRdb provides this immuneACCESS table in a form limited to in-frame rearrangements. Some clones are lacking; in checked studies, under half of them reflect an unresolved V gene, and why the rest are absent is not known. From that table come the V and J calls and clone size; the DNA was used to work out D and trimming. The sample has nearly 600,000 clones on record, just under 97% of them singletons. The ten biggest clones cover less than 0.13% of the sample.

This sample stems from a study of shared clonotypes between healthy human individuals (dated by TCRdb to about 2020). Regarding the research as a whole: Three men and two women, aged 18 to 49 years, made up the cohort. For each donor, CD4 naive and CD4 memory were each run on three plates, CD8 naive on two plates, and CD8 memory on one plate. The study deeply sequenced blood TCR repertoires of about five healthy adults to estimate repertoire size and the extent of clonotype sharing between individuals. Different laboratories and diverse techniques were used to prepare libraries and sequence TCR repertoires, to increase sequencing depth and limit assay-specific biases. Each donor's leukapheresis produced roughly between about 0.9 and 9.5 billion PBMCs.

General findings and caveats noted by the study authors: Even with the large sequencing depth, rarefaction of the sorted-subset datasets indicated that sequencing was incomplete. Sampling was limited to blood, and TCR repertoires in tissue likely differ from TCR repertoires in blood. Compared with non-shared clonotypes, clonotypes shared by all four sorted-subset donors had higher generation probabilities. When several donors were compared, the shared fraction of clonotypes was approximately 5% for naive CD4, 3.5% to 4% for naive CD8, about 2.4% for memory CD4, and about 0.36% for memory CD8. Larger estimated clonotype richness was generally found for naive subsets than for memory subsets. Pairwise subsampling indicated that sequencing depth was expected to affect the degree of clonotype sharing among donors. Because the study included a small number of donors, the genetic and exposure-history diversity represented was limited.

CD8 naive samples were CD45RO-negative cells positively selected for CCR7, giving a CD45RA+CCR7+ population that excluded TemRA cells. The donors were healthy, HIV-negative adults with no recently reported acute infections or vaccinations. Only Caucasian adults living in Nashville, Tennessee, USA were represented among the donors. After blood collection by leukapheresis, PBMCs were isolated using Ficoll-Histopaque density gradient centrifugation and then cryopreserved in the vapor phase of liquid nitrogen. Analytical flow cytometry was used to check the purity and quantity of each magnetically sorted T cell population. Genomic DNA was isolated from every sorted fraction and measured by UV absorbance on a Nanodrop 2000c.

Sequenced: naive CD8+ T cells sorted from blood. The intended sense of this specimen's cell subset or site label: CD45RA+CCR7+. The chain was built from TRBV5-8 and TRBJ1-2; too little of a D gene remains to name it. The receptor was isolated from a woman aged 25 to 39 in good health. Read as DNA, the sequence is TGTGCCTCCAGGACCGGGGGCTACACCTTC. Its protein is CASRTGGYTF.